This T cell receptor beta chain came from a study of blood T cell repertoires in COVID-19. Only in-frame clones appear in the TCRdb table, and some are missing; sequencing was by immunoSEQ multiplex PCR. The table has approximately 430,000 clones, just over 85% seen once. V gave up 7 bases and J gave up 2 bases, with 14 bases separating them. This CDR3 is built from 14 residues. Per germline, CDR1 MNHEY and CDR2 SVGAGI. This chain uses TRBV6-5 with TRBJ1-2; possibly TRBD1 for D (5 bases). Material for sequencing was peripheral blood. This TCR was sampled from a woman aged 30 to 39 with active or convalescent COVID-19. CDR3 protein: CASTSGVGNYGYTF. CDR3 sequence (DNA): TGTGCCAGCACTTCGGGGGTGGGGAACTATGGCTACACCTTC.